Below, 29 T cell receptor beta chains from the same sample are listed, as sequenced in a study of CD8+ T cells in alopecia areata. Specified treatment: oral pan-JAK inhibitor, 5-10 mg twice daily. The sequencing template was cDNA reverse transcribed from extracted RNA. The protocol was immunoSEQ multiplex PCR, while the TCRdb copy is restricted to in-frame clones and leaves out a portion. The repertoire consists of more than 150,000 clones, with 40% to 65% occurring once and the leading ten covering about a tenth. Specimen: CD8+ T cells sorted from blood, collected around week 54, from a patient treated with tofacitinib. Receptors were obtained from a human donor with alopecia areata.

CDR3 DNA: TGTGCCAGCAGCCCAGGGGCGGGAGATACGCAGTATTTT. The encoded protein is CASSPGAGDTQYF. The chain joins TRBV7-9 to TRBJ2-3; maybe TRBD1 (6 bases). This CDR3 contains 13 residues. Trimming removed 5 bases from V and 5 bases from J, with 11 bases in between. CDR1 and CDR2 from the germline V gene are SEHNR and FQNEAQ (reference sequence). Together with reference TRBV7-9 and TRBJ2-3, the CDR3 gives the full variable domain: DTGVSQNPRHKITKRGQNVTFRCDPISEHNRLYWYRQTLGQGPEFLTYFQNEAQLEKSRLLSDRFSAERPKGSFSTLEIQRTEQGDSAMYLCASSPGAGDTQYFGPGTRLTVL.

The chain recombines TRBV19 with TRBJ1-5, with unresolved D. The CDR3 sequence is 15 residues long. Germline V gives CDR1 LNHDA, CDR2 SQIVND (reference sequence). Trimming left V 1 base short and J 3 bases short, with 10 bases between. CDR3 sequence (DNA): TGTGCCAGTAGTATAGGTGGGCAGTACAATCAGCCCCAGCATTTT. Its translation is CASSIGGQYNQPQHF.

J is TRBJ2-3 and V is TRBV11-2; D is perhaps TRBD1 (5 bases). V was pared by 0 bases and J by 7 bases, with 14 bases between. The CDR3 has 15 residues. Looked up from germline, CDR1 is SGHAT and CDR2 is FQNNGV. The CDR3 DNA reads as TGTGCCAGCAGCTTAGAAGAAGGGGTTTCTTATACGCAGTATTTT. This codes for CASSLEEGVSYTQYF.

This sequence joins TRBV9 and TRBJ2-2, with 7 bases fitting TRBD2. Trimming took 3 bases from V and 8 from J; bases not matched to a gene: 4. The CDR3 spans 13 residues. Germline CDR1 reads SGDLS; CDR2 reads YYNGEE. The CDR3 reads CASSGTSAGELFF. CDR3 DNA: TGTGCCAGCAGCGGAACTAGCGCGGGGGAGCTGTTTTTT.

This rearrangement joins TRBV13 to TRBJ2-7; no clear D. The germline gives CDR1 PRHDT, CDR2 FYEKMQ (reference sequence). Trimming took off 6 bases at V and 0 bases at J, with 12 bases between the two ends. The CDR3 is 14 amino acids. In nucleotides, the CDR3 is TGTGCCAGCAGTCCCGGCGACAACTCCTACGAGCAGTACTTC. It specifies CASSPGDNSYEQYF.

V gene TRBV27 combines with J gene TRBJ2-7, with 10 positions matching TRBD1. The V gene's germline CDR1 is MNHEY and CDR2 SMNVEV (reference sequence). Germline trimming cut 7 bases from V and 6 bases from J; bases unmatched to any gene: 12. This CDR3 region has 15 residues. The CDR3 sequence: CASIWTGGNLGEQYF. DNA for the CDR3: TGTGCCAGCATATGGACAGGGGGAAATTTGGGCGAGCAGTACTTC.

The rearrangement uses TRBV4-2 and TRBJ2-3; 10 bases agree with TRBD2. Trimming cost V 1 base and J 6 bases; bases outside gene matches: 4. The CDR3 has 15 amino acids. From germline, CDR1 is LGHNA and CDR2 YNFKEQ. The CDR3 sequence: CASSQVSGGADTQYF. Written as DNA, the CDR3 is TGTGCCAGCAGCCAAGTAAGCGGGGGGGCCGATACGCAGTATTTT.

CDR3 sequence: CASSDRGIKKLFF. The CDR3 DNA is TGTGCCAGCAGCGACAGGGGAATCAAAAAACTGTTTTTT. J is TRBJ1-4 and V is TRBV6-1; 8 nucleotides align to TRBD1. V lost 6 bases and J lost 9; bases outside the gene matches: 6. The CDR3 has 13 amino acids. Germline loops: CDR1 MNHNS, CDR2 SASEGT.

This clone was seen a few times. The chain is built from TRBV27 and TRBJ2-7, with D tentatively TRBD1 (5 bases). This CDR3 comprises 16 residues. V lost 5 bases and J 0 bases, leaving 17 bases between the germline ends. Germline CDR1 is MNHEY and CDR2 is SMNVEV (reference sequence). The CDR3 here is CASSPSVGAHSYEQYF. The CDR3 nucleotides read TGTGCCAGCAGTCCCTCGGTAGGGGCTCACTCCTACGAGCAGTACTTC.

This clone turned up a few times. The chain joins TRBV7-8 to TRBJ1-2; D is undetermined. The germline V gene has CDR1 SGHVS and CDR2 FQNEAQ. V dropped 2 bases and J dropped 6 bases, with 19 bases sitting between them. This CDR3 is built from 16 residues. For the CDR3, the DNA is TGTGCCAGCAGCTTATTGGAGGGTAGGGCGGAGAATGGCTACACCTTC. This gives the protein CASSLLEGRAENGYTF.

J is TRBJ2-4 and V is TRBV27; 8 bases line up with TRBD1. This CDR3 has 15 residues. V dropped 0 bases and J dropped 3; count of bases not matched to a gene: 1. Per the germline V gene, CDR1 is MNHEY and CDR2 is SMNVEV (reference sequence). CDR3 protein: CASSLSDRVKNIQYF. CDR3 nucleotide sequence: TGTGCCAGCAGTTTATCGGACAGGGTCAAAAACATTCAGTACTTC.

The chain uses TRBV13 and TRBJ2-5, with TRBD1 matching 10 bases. This CDR3 is built from 16 residues. V shed 4 bases and J 2 bases; nucleotides not matched to a gene: 7. The V gene's germline CDR1 is PRHDT and CDR2 FYEKMQ (reference sequence). Here the CDR3 reads CASSWPRQGAQETQYF. DNA for the CDR3: TGTGCCAGCAGCTGGCCCCGACAGGGGGCTCAAGAGACCCAGTACTTC.

This rearrangement joins TRBV7-9 to TRBJ1-2; D gene unclear. Trimming removed 2 bases at V and 0 bases at J, with 13 bases between. Germline lookup yields CDR1 SEHNR and CDR2 FQNEAQ (reference sequence). This CDR3 comprises 16 residues. The CDR3 nucleotides are TGTGCCAGCAGCTTACCTAACGGATCCCCTAACTATGGCTACACCTTC. It translates to CASSLPNGSPNYGYTF.

The V and J genes are TRBV9 and TRBJ2-7; D call uncertain. This CDR3 region has 15 residues. V gave up 0 bases and J gave up 5 bases, with 15 bases separating them. CDR1 is SGDLS, CDR2 YYNGEE, per germline. CDR3 nucleotides: TGTGCCAGCAGCGTAGATCCGGGCGCCTTGGACGAGCAGTACTTC. This translates into CASSVDPGALDEQYF.

The CDR3: CASSQDIPGPVGYGYTF. In DNA form, the CDR3 reads TGCGCCAGCAGCCAAGACATTCCCGGACCCGTGGGTTATGGCTACACCTTC. This chain joins TRBV4-1 and TRBJ1-2, with D unresolved. Trimming removed 0 bases at V and 5 bases at J, with 19 bases between. This CDR3 contains 17 residues. Germline V CDR1 and CDR2: MGHRA, YSYEKL.

V is TRBV4-1 and J is TRBJ2-2; D possibly corresponds to TRBD1 (5 bases). The germline V and J ends were trimmed by 3 bases and 7 bases, with 12 bases remaining between them. The germline CDR1 and CDR2 sequences are MGHRA and YSYEKL. The length of the CDR3 is 14 residues. The CDR3: CASSHVGADGELFF. In DNA form, the CDR3 reads TGCGCCAGCAGCCATGTAGGGGCCGACGGGGAGCTGTTTTTT.

V is TRBV6-5 and J is TRBJ1-1; perhaps TRBD1 as D (6 bases). The CDR3 loop spans 12 amino acids. The ends were cut back, 9 bases at V and 2 bases at J, with 10 bases in the middle. Germline-derived CDR1 and CDR2 are MNHEY and SVGAGI. The CDR3 region is CARVQGNTEAFF. DNA for the CDR3: TGTGCCAGGGTACAGGGAAACACTGAAGCTTTCTTT.

This clone was counted a few times. J is TRBJ2-7 and V is TRBV5-6; D might be TRBD2 (5 bases). Trimming took off 3 bases at V and 3 bases at J, with 19 bases between the two ends. CDR3 length equals 16 residues. Germline V gene data show CDR1 as SGHDT and CDR2 as YYEEEE. CDR3 sequence: CASSSTSGSVFYEQYF. The DNA for the CDR3 is TGTGCCAGCAGCTCCACCTCGGGGAGCGTATTCTACGAGCAGTACTTC.

The genes are TRBV4-3 and TRBJ1-5; 8 positions agree with TRBD1. CDR3 size: 14 residues. The germline V gene has CDR1 LGHNA and CDR2 YSLEER. V trimming: 4 bases; J trimming: 2 bases; junction bases outside the gene matches: 1. CDR3: CASSPDRGNQPQHF. Written as DNA, the CDR3 is TGCGCCAGCAGCCCGGACAGGGGCAATCAGCCCCAGCATTTT.

The chain is built from TRBV6-5 and TRBJ1-5; perhaps TRBD1 as D (6 bases). The CDR3 is 15 residues long. V was pared by 6 bases and J by 4 bases, with 16 bases between. CDR1 is MNHEY, CDR2 SVGAGI, per germline. The CDR3 region is CASSVRGQSNQPQHF. The DNA of the CDR3 is TGTGCCAGCAGCGTTCGCGGACAGTCTAATCAGCCCCAGCATTTT.

This chain joins TRBV7-8 and TRBJ1-3; possible D gene TRBD1, 5 bases. The V and J ends lost 5 bases and 9 bases respectively, with 26 bases between them. Germline V gene sequence: CDR1 SGHVS, CDR2 FQNEAQ. The CDR3 extends over 17 amino acids. The CDR3 sequence: CASSPTPRTNRFGTIYF. For the CDR3, the DNA is TGTGCCAGCAGCCCGACTCCGAGGACAAACCGGTTTGGCACCATATATTTT.

The rearrangement links TRBV4-3 to TRBJ1-4; 7 bases are a match to TRBD1. The junction had 8 bases not matched to a gene; V was cut back by 4 bases and J by 6 bases. Germline CDR1 and CDR2: LGHNA and YSLEER. CDR3 length equals 15 residues. CDR3 in DNA: TGCGCCAGCAGCCCGACAGGGTCTCTGGATGAAAAACTGTTTTTT. It specifies CASSPTGSLDEKLFF.

This chain uses TRBV30 with TRBJ2-7; D possibly corresponds to TRBD2 (5 bases). V lost 2 bases and J lost 2, with 13 bases in between. The CDR3 sequence is 14 residues long. The germline gives CDR1 GTSNPN, CDR2 SVGIG (reference sequence). The CDR3 reads CAWSPPRGAYEQYF. For the CDR3, the DNA is TGTGCCTGGAGTCCACCCCGGGGAGCCTACGAGCAGTACTTC. Combining the CDR3 with reference TRBV30 and TRBJ2-7 gives the whole variable domain SQTIHQWPATLVQPVGSPLSLECTVEGTSNPNLYWYRQAAGRGLQLLFYSVGIGQISSEVPQNLSASRPQDRQFILSSKKLLLSDSGFYLCAWSPPRGAYEQYFGPGTRLTVT.

This chain links TRBV9 with TRBJ1-2; tentative D call: TRBD1 (5 bases). This CDR3 has 15 residues. The germline gives CDR1 SGDLS, CDR2 YYNGEE. Trimming took off 0 bases at V and 0 bases at J, with 9 bases between the two ends. The CDR3 DNA reads TGTGCCAGCAGCGTAGCACCGGGGGCTAACTATGGCTACACCTTC. Protein: CASSVAPGANYGYTF.

The V gene is TRBV5-6, the J gene TRBJ2-7; D is perhaps TRBD1 (6 bases). The CDR3 has 13 residues. Trimming removed 4 bases at V and 3 bases at J, with 11 bases between. Per germline, CDR1 SGHDT and CDR2 YYEEEE. The CDR3 DNA reads as TGTGCCAGCAGCAAGGACAGCCACTACGAGCAGTACTTC. Translation: CASSKDSHYEQYF.

The V and J genes are TRBV6-1 and TRBJ2-3, with 9 bases that match TRBD1. The CDR3 length is 15 residues. Germline V lookup: CDR1 MNHNS, CDR2 SASEGT. J gave up 4 bases and V 3 bases, and 5 bases lay outside the gene matches. The CDR3 here is CASSDWGQGADTQYF. The CDR3 DNA sequence: TGTGCCAGCAGTGATTGGGGACAGGGCGCAGATACGCAGTATTTT.

The V and J genes are TRBV7-3 and TRBJ2-2, with TRBD2 as a possible D gene (5 bases). The CDR3 spans 14 residues. Trimming took 4 bases from V and 5 from J, leaving 11 bases between them. Germline values: CDR1 SGHTA, CDR2 FQGTGA. CDR3 residues: CASSSRERTGELFF. In DNA form, the CDR3 reads TGTGCCAGCAGCTCCCGGGAAAGGACCGGGGAGCTGTTTTTT.

In this sample, this clone turned up once. The chain couples TRBV9 to TRBJ1-6; D unresolved. CDR1 SGDLS and CDR2 YYNGEE come from the germline V gene. With 0 bases removed from V and 9 bases from J, the gap between germline ends came to 13 bases. This CDR3 has 15 amino acids. This CDR3 is CASSVGVGISSPLHF. CDR3 nucleotide sequence: TGTGCCAGCAGCGTAGGGGTGGGGATTAGTTCACCCCTCCACTTT.

This chain connects TRBV27 to TRBJ1-2, with TRBD1 matching 12 bases. CDR1 is MNHEY and CDR2 is SMNVEV in the germline V gene (reference sequence). V trimming: 3 bases; J trimming: 8 bases; junction bases outside the gene matches: 7. CDR3 length equals 15 residues. CDR3 in amino acids: CASSFLGTGGDGYTF. The CDR3 DNA follows: TGTGCCAGCAGTTTTTTGGGGACAGGGGGCGACGGCTACACCTTC.